This TCR beta chain was captured in a study of regulatory T cells in long-lasting Graves disease. Time point: newly diagnosed GD, antithyroid drugs for less than 3 months. Generation of the TCR library employed RNA extracted from PBMCs. This clonotype was recorded at least ten times. The antigen is unknown. Arm-PCR of CDR3 regions and iRepertoire HTBI primers were used to build TCR beta libraries. As processed by the authors: From all samples, identification returned 14 TRBJ and approximately 61 TRBV segments. TCRdb processed the multiplex PCR reads anew with MiXCR; each CDR3 protein has one entry. TCRdb's processing, not the authors', yielded these V and J calls. The sample has some 220,000 distinct CDR3 sequences; roughly 18% are singletons. Study conclusions and caveats: New patients shared fewer public clonotypes (roughly 1,000) than persistent patients did (2,741).

Trimming pared 6 bases from V and 3 bases from J, leaving 12 bases between. Germline V gene data show CDR1 as MNHNS and CDR2 as SASEGT. The CDR3 has 14 amino acids. A further study also used this sample, focusing on T cells in Graves' hyperthyroidism and ophthalmopathy.

The V and J genes are TRBV6-1 and TRBJ1-5; a possible D gene is TRBD1 (6 bases). The source is a woman younger than 45 with Graves disease. Sequences were derived from peripheral blood mononuclear cells (PBMCs), sampled at new diagnosis, from a patient treated with antithyroid drugs. The CDR3, as DNA: TGTGCCAGCAGCGTCGGGGGGCCCAATCAGCCCCAGCATTTT. It specifies CASSVGGPNQPQHF.